This passage covers 11 T cell receptor beta chains from one sample sequenced in a study of cytomegalovirus exposure and HLA in healthy donors. It was with 60 Vbeta and 13 Jbeta primers that the PCR ran. Using immunoSEQ multiplex PCR, the repertoire was profiled, and TCRdb retains in-frame clones only, with some absent. Found here are approximately 160,000 clones, around 80% of them singletons; the top ten hold approximately 6.7%. The sequenced sample consisted of PBMCs. The receptors come from a man younger than 40 in good health and CMV-seropositive.

This clone was counted between two and nine times. J is TRBJ1-1 and V is TRBV6-5, with 8 bases identical to TRBD1. CDR1 and CDR2 (germline): MNHEY, SVGAGI. Trimming took 5 bases from V and 6 from J; bases not matched to a gene: 5. The CDR3 covers 13 residues. The CDR3 DNA reads TGTGCCAGCAGTAGTCAGGGGGCCGCTGAAGCTTTCTTT. Amino acid sequence: CASSSQGAAEAFF.

The chain uses TRBV28 and TRBJ1-1; D is unclear. CDR1 is MDHEN and CDR2 is SYDVKM in the germline V gene. The CDR3 totals 14 residues. V lost 0 bases to trimming and J lost 4 bases, with 9 bases between them. CDR3 loop: CASSLWGRSTEAFF. The CDR3 DNA follows: TGTGCCAGCAGTTTATGGGGGAGGAGCACTGAAGCTTTCTTT.

The CDR3 reads CASSPYEGGVSYNEQFF. Here the CDR3 DNA reads TGTGCCAGCAGCCCGTATGAGGGGGGGGTTTCCTACAATGAGCAGTTCTTC. The chain links TRBV9 to TRBJ2-1; D might be TRBD2 (7 bases). The germline V gene has CDR1 SGDLS and CDR2 YYNGEE. Trimming took 4 bases from V and 1 from J, leaving 18 bases between them. CDR3 size: 17 residues.

The chain recombines TRBV27 with TRBJ1-2; D possibly corresponds to TRBD1 (6 bases). This CDR3 spans 14 amino acids. In germline, CDR1 is MNHEY, CDR2 SMNVEV (reference sequence). The V and J ends lost 3 bases and 5 bases respectively, with 13 bases between them. Here the CDR3 DNA reads TGTGCCAGCAGTTTGAGGGGGGAGGGATATGGCTACACCTTC. This encodes CASSLRGEGYGYTF.

The chain combines TRBV28 with TRBJ2-5, with a tentative D call TRBD1 (6 bases). Germline CDR1 reads MDHEN; CDR2 reads SYDVKM. This CDR3 has 13 amino acids. Trimming pared 6 bases from V and 1 base from J, leaving 9 bases between. The CDR3 bases are TGTGCCAGCAGGATACAGGGCCAAGAGACCCAGTACTTC. Protein: CASRIQGQETQYF.

The chain joins TRBV2 to TRBJ1-5; a possible D gene is TRBD1 (5 bases). The CDR3 runs to 14 residues. The V gene's germline CDR1 is SNHLY and CDR2 FYNNEI. The V end was cut by 6 bases, the J end by 2 bases, with 11 bases between. CDR3 sequence (DNA): TGTGCCAGCAGCCCTTTAGGGGGCAATCAGCCCCAGCATTTT. Encoded protein: CASSPLGGNQPQHF.

The V and J genes are TRBV25-1 and TRBJ1-6, with D tentatively TRBD1 (6 bases). This CDR3 has 12 residues. V lost 10 bases and J 11 bases, leaving 15 bases between the germline ends. Germline V gives CDR1 MGHDK, CDR2 SYGVNS. The chain's CDR3 is CATGGGQTPLHF. The DNA for the CDR3 is TGTGCCACCGGTGGCGGACAGACACCCCTCCACTTT.

This chain connects TRBV5-1 to TRBJ2-2; 8 positions agree with TRBD2. CDR3 length: 16 amino acids. Germline V lookup: CDR1 SGHRS, CDR2 YFSETQ. V was pared by 4 bases and J by 0 bases, with 5 bases of the junction left unmatched. Here the CDR3 DNA reads TGCGCCAGCAGCCCGCCGGGACTAGCGAACACCGGGGAGCTGTTTTTT. Protein: CASSPPGLANTGELFF.

A few counts support this clone. This chain uses TRBV21-1 with TRBJ1-5; the DNA was not compared with TRBD1, the D call given in the table. TRBV21-1 is a known pseudogene. This CDR3 is built from 16 residues. CDR3 DNA: TGTGCCAGCAGCAACTACCAGGACAGGGAGGATCAGCCCCAGCATTTT. Translated, it gives CASSNYQDREDQPQHF.

The genes are TRBV18 and TRBJ1-1; 7 nucleotides line up with TRBD1. V was pared by 2 bases and J by 0 bases, with 6 bases of the junction left unmatched. The CDR3 runs to 16 residues. Germline V gives CDR1 KGHSH, CDR2 LQKENI. CDR3 in amino acids: CASSPGDRLMNTEAFF. The CDR3 DNA sequence: TGTGCCAGCTCACCAGGGGACAGACTTATGAACACTGAAGCTTTCTTT.

V usage is TRBV5-1 and J usage is TRBJ2-7; 10 bases agree with TRBD2. Germline V gives CDR1 SGHRS, CDR2 YFSETQ. This CDR3 has 16 residues. The V gene end was trimmed by 2 bases and the J gene end by 1 base; junction bases not matched to a gene: 6. The CDR3 bases are TGCGCCAGCAGCTTCCAACTAGCGGGATATTCCTACGAGCAGTACTTC. Its protein is CASSFQLAGYSYEQYF. Drawing the rest from reference TRBV5-1 and TRBJ2-7, the complete variable domain is KAGVTQTPRYLIKTRGQQVTLSCSPISGHRSVSWYQQTPGQGLQFLFEYFSETQRNKGNFPGRFSGRQFSNSRSEMNVSTLELGDSALYLCASSFQLAGYSYEQYFGPGTRLTVT.